This TCR beta chain was documented in a study of a mutant IDH1 vaccine in newly diagnosed glioma (dated by TCRdb to the early 2020s). Notes on the research overall: Across visits V03 through V10, patients got a total of eight vaccinations, given in weeks 1, 3, 5, 7, 11, 15, 19 and 23. Prior to enrollment, standard therapy consisting of radiotherapy alone, temozolomide alone, or radiochemotherapy with temozolomide had been administered to patients, with the combination being received by most patients. Peripheral blood was collected at six visits: V03 (baseline), V05, V07, V10, V12 and V13. Vaccination began 4-6 weeks after radiotherapy alone, or alongside temozolomide cycles in the chemotherapy-containing groups. Longitudinal TCRB deep sequencing was performed for some 25 treated patients wherever samples were available for exploratory analyses. The approximately 32 treated patients were 62.5% male and roughly 40% female, with a mean age of approximately 40 years. The investigation overall reported the following: Immune responses induced by the vaccine were seen in approximately 93% of patients across multiple MHC alleles. The authors noted that analyses of patient blood samples could not be reproduced because of sample limitations. Availability determined which PBMC samples were chosen for TCRB deep sequencing. Pseudoprogression appeared unrelated to alterations in the top peripheral T cell clonotypes detected by TCRB sequencing.

Reading the germline V gene gives CDR1 SGHVS and CDR2 FQNEAQ. The CDR3 covers 13 residues, taking in both the cysteine and the phenylalanine. The CDR3 DNA has 39 bases and is translated from base 1. Cut back by 2 bases and 7 bases, the V and J ends lie 12 bases apart. Libraries were constructed by the immunoSEQ multiplex PCR assay. Following the manufacturer's protocol, the hsTCRB Kit was used to amplify rearranged TCR beta chain sequences. An Illumina MiSeq was used to sequence the TCRB libraries. The study's processing was this. Demultiplexing, trimming and gene mapping were performed with the kit vendor's proprietary platform. TCRdb limited this immuneACCESS table to in-frame rearrangements with V and J called. A share of clones is missing; checked studies link under half to unresolved V genes, and the rest is unexplained. That table is the source of V, J and clone size, and D and trimming were worked out from the DNA. The sample contains roughly 50,000 clones, roughly 81% of them found a single time. Together, the top ten hold over 7% of the sample.

Points on this clone: Its binding antigen is unknown. It has no much larger one-base neighbor in the sample; base qualities were not kept.

Per the publication, the time point label means: week 23, last vaccination. A 20-mer mutant IDH1 peptide at 300 micrograms in Montanide made up each vaccine dose, which was injected subcutaneously together with topical imiquimod. The donors had newly diagnosed IDH1-mutant astrocytomas of WHO grade 3 or 4 that showed loss of nuclear ATRX. The samples were drawn from NOA16, a multicentre, single-arm, open-label phase I trial in Germany that tested a mutant IDH1 peptide vaccine in humans for the first time. The DNeasy Blood and Tissue Kit was used to extract genomic DNA from EDTA blood for TCRB sequencing.

The chain is assembled from TRBV7-8 and TRBJ2-7; the D segment cannot be called with confidence. The TCR was taken from a middle-aged woman with glioma. Some clones in this sample may be carry-over from other donors' samples. Here the sequenced sample was PBMCs, taken from a glioma patient whose treatment included an IDH1 peptide vaccine. CDR3 sequence: CASSLLETGEQYF. The sequence in DNA is TGTGCCAGCAGCTTACTCGAGACGGGTGAGCAGTACTTC.